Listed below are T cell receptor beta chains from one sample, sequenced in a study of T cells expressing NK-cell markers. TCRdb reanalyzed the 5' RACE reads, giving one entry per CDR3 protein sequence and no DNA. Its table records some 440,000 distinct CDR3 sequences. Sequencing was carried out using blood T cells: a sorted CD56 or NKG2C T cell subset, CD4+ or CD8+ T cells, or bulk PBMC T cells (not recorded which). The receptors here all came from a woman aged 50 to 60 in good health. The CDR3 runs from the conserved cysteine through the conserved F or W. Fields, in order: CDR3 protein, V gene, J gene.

CASSVISRGEQFF	TRBV9	TRBJ2-1
CATSRDSGTYNEQFF	TRBV15	TRBJ2-1
CASSRGIPYNEQFF	TRBV6-5	TRBJ2-1
CASSSHRVSNEQFF	TRBV7-8	TRBJ2-1
CASSIKWRGQGAADTQYF	TRBV19	TRBJ2-3
CASSLGRAQNYGYTF	TRBV11-2	TRBJ1-2
CASSPSASGARTQYF	TRBV18	TRBJ2-5
CASSLWDRGAVEQYF	TRBV5-6	TRBJ2-7
CASSLGRRARRLNEQFF	TRBV11-2	TRBJ2-1
CASSQEPNSWGGTEAFF	TRBV14	TRBJ1-1
CSVRETTGELFF	TRBV29-1	TRBJ2-2
CATSVVGSFFF	TRBV24-1	TRBJ2-1
CASSLAKTGGVRTEAFF	TRBV7-9	TRBJ1-1
CASSLGPNVGGLAGEAFF	TRBV5-1	TRBJ1-1
CASTKGGGYGYTF	TRBV19	TRBJ1-2
CASSQDAGELFF	TRBV4-2	TRBJ2-2
CATSDFKSGTGLYGYTF	TRBV24-1	TRBJ1-2
CASSPGGGDYGYTF	TRBV5-1	TRBJ1-2
CASSFNPGHNPEQYF	TRBV7-8	TRBJ2-7
CATRGRVDTEAFF	TRBV12-3/TRBV12-4	TRBJ1-1
CATSTTGANYGYTF	TRBV24-1	TRBJ1-2
CASRSPGHEAFF	TRBV5-1	TRBJ1-1
CASSYRSNTGELFF	TRBV28	TRBJ2-2
CSTTQGYNSPLHF	TRBV20-1	TRBJ1-6
CASSLGYLGDNEQFF	TRBV5-1	TRBJ2-1
CSARDSTELFF	TRBV20-1	TRBJ2-2
CASTDRGVGEQFF	TRBV12-3/TRBV12-4	TRBJ2-1
CASSALAIQYF	TRBV19	TRBJ2-4
CSARGGGDGYTF	TRBV20-1	TRBJ1-2
CASSPGTSGAIGNEQFF	TRBV5-1	TRBJ2-1
CSVPGVSEQFF	TRBV29-1	TRBJ2-1
CASSPGGGLDTEAFF	TRBV2	TRBJ1-1